These 20 T cell receptor beta chains came from one sample sequenced in a study of neurological immune-mediated disorders. TCRdb ran MiXCR on the 5' RACE reads and lists one entry per CDR3 protein. Among 25,000 to 35,000 distinct CDR3 sequences listed, 15% were seen once. Source material: PBMCs. The source of these receptors is a man in his 70s in good health.

This clonotype appeared many times. V usage is TRBV9 and J usage is TRBJ2-1; D call uncertain. Germline V gene data show CDR1 as SGDLS and CDR2 as YYNGEE. V lost 0 bases and J 8 bases, leaving 15 bases between the germline ends. This CDR3 spans 15 amino acids. CDR3 in amino acids: CASSVDPLPSDEQFF. The CDR3 DNA reads as TGTGCCAGCAGCGTAGACCCACTCCCAAGCGATGAGCAGTTCTTC.

This clonotype has at least ten counts. The rearrangement joins TRBV27 to TRBJ2-3, with a weak D call TRBD1 (5 bases). V was clipped by 6 bases and J by 0 bases, with 16 bases between them. Germline V gives CDR1 MNHEY, CDR2 SMNVEV (reference sequence). This CDR3 is built from 16 residues. DNA for the CDR3: TGTGCCAGCAGCCGGTCGGACATCTTTAGCACAGATACGCAGTATTTT. This codes for CASSRSDIFSTDTQYF.

Many counts were recorded for this clonotype. The chain couples TRBV5-5 to TRBJ1-5; 8 nucleotides align to TRBD1. After removal of 0 bases from V and 2 bases from J, the junction contained 10 bases not matched to a gene. Germline loops: CDR1 SGHKS, CDR2 YYEKEE (reference sequence). The length of the CDR3 is 18 residues. CDR3 in DNA: TGTGCCAGCAGCTTGGTTCCCGCGGACAGGGCAGGCAATCAGCCCCAGCATTTT. It codes for CASSLVPADRAGNQPQHF.

At least ten counts were recorded for this clonotype. The V gene is TRBV2, the J gene TRBJ2-2; D uncertain. The length of the CDR3 is 16 residues. Germline CDR1 reads SNHLY; CDR2 reads FYNNEI. The V gene lost 7 bases and the J gene lost 8 bases, with 23 bases spanning the gap. The CDR3 sequence: CASTPFSERAAGELFF. DNA of the CDR3: TGTGCCAGCACCCCATTCTCCGAAAGGGCGGCGGGGGAGCTGTTTTTT.

The chain carries TRBV7-2 and TRBJ2-4; possible D gene TRBD1, 7 bases. V shed 2 bases and J shed 6 bases, with 11 bases lying between them. The CDR3 has 14 amino acids. Germline lookup yields CDR1 SGHTA and CDR2 FQGNSA. In DNA, the CDR3 is TGTGCCAGCAGCTTACAGGGGGGACTAAACATTCAGTACTTC. It is translated as CASSLQGGLNIQYF.

Ten or more counts support this clonotype. The rearrangement uses TRBV7-2 and TRBJ2-3; possible D gene TRBD1, 6 bases. Germline CDR1 SGHTA, CDR2 FQGNSA. Trimming removed 1 base at V and 5 bases at J, with 13 bases between. The CDR3 spans 15 residues. The chain's CDR3 is CASSLEGQGRDTQYF. The CDR3 DNA is TGTGCCAGCAGCTTAGAGGGCCAGGGGCGAGATACGCAGTATTTT.

This clonotype was found many times. The V call is TRBV7-3, the J call TRBJ2-3; 8 bases agree with TRBD2. Germline V gene lookup returns CDR1 SGHTA and CDR2 FQGTGA. The CDR3 runs to 16 residues. Germline trimming cut 0 bases from V and 0 bases from J; bases unmatched to any gene: 2. CDR3 amino acids: CASSLTAGESTDTQYF. In DNA form, the CDR3 reads TGTGCCAGCAGCTTAACAGCGGGGGAGAGCACAGATACGCAGTATTTT.

The sample holds a few counts of this clonotype. At one end, the junction sequence differs from germline, possibly due to a read error. The chain joins TRBV5-1 to TRBJ1-1; no reliable D call. The CDR3 is made up of 16 amino acids. Germline values: CDR1 SGHRS, CDR2 YFSETQ. CDR3 protein: CASCLSGNSLDTEAFF. For the CDR3, the DNA is TGCGCCAGCTGCTTGTCTGGTAACAGCTTGGACACTGAAGCTTTCTTT.

This clonotype was counted only a few times. The J gene is TRBJ2-2, the V gene TRBV5-1, with 7 bases matching TRBD2. The CDR3 runs 14 residues. V trimming: 5 bases; J trimming: 4 bases; junction bases outside the gene matches: 5. The germline CDR1 and CDR2 sequences are SGHRS and YFSETQ. CDR3 sequence reads: CASSSGTTTGELFF. CDR3 DNA sequence: TGCGCCAGCAGTTCCGGGACTACCACCGGGGAGCTGTTTTTT.

This clonotype came up many times. The V call is TRBV5-6, the J call TRBJ2-4; 8 bases are shared with TRBD1. With 4 bases clipped from V and 3 bases from J, the junction kept 6 bases outside the gene matches. Germline V gives CDR1 SGHDT, CDR2 YYEEEE. This CDR3 has 15 amino acids. CDR3 sequence (DNA): TGTGCCAGCAGCACCGTAGACAGGGGCAAAAACATTCAGTACTTC. It is translated as CASSTVDRGKNIQYF.

This clonotype has at least ten counts. The chain has TRBV5-1 and TRBJ1-1; D is perhaps TRBD1 (6 bases). CDR3 size: 14 residues. Trimming shortened V by 4 bases and J by 3 bases, and 13 bases separated the two germline ends. CDR1 and CDR2 (germline): SGHRS, YFSETQ. The CDR3 region has the DNA TGCGCCAGCAGCAGCCACAGGGTCGACACTGAAGCTTTCTTT. Residues: CASSSHRVDTEAFF.

This clonotype was seen ten or more times. The V gene is TRBV9, the J gene TRBJ2-7; TRBD1 matches at 11 bases. Trimming at V came to 3 bases and at J to 0 bases, leaving 5 bases not matched to a gene. The CDR3 contains 16 residues. CDR1 is SGDLS, CDR2 YYNGEE, per germline. The CDR3 protein is CASSGSGTGGSYEQYF. CDR3 coding DNA: TGTGCCAGCAGCGGTTCCGGGACAGGGGGCTCCTACGAGCAGTACTTC.

This clonotype rates as medium-sized (0.01 to 0.1%). The gene calls are TRBV4-3 and TRBJ2-1; 9 nucleotides align to TRBD2. Germline CDR1 reads LGHNA; CDR2 reads YSLEER. CDR3 length: 16 amino acids. V lost 2 bases, J lost 2 bases, and 4 bases stayed unmatched. DNA of the CDR3: TGCGCCAGCAGCCAATCGCCTAGCGGGACCTACAATGAGCAGTTCTTC. Encoded protein: CASSQSPSGTYNEQFF.

This clonotype was counted many times. The chain is built from TRBV5-1 and TRBJ2-2; 7 nucleotides line up with TRBD1. V lost 6 bases to trimming and J lost 5 bases; unmatched junction nucleotides: 13. Germline lookup yields CDR1 SGHRS and CDR2 YFSETQ. This CDR3 is 16 amino acids long. The chain's CDR3 is CASTNVGTAETGELFF. The DNA of the CDR3 is TGCGCCAGCACTAATGTGGGGACAGCTGAGACCGGGGAGCTGTTTTTT.

This clonotype was recorded at least ten times. The rearrangement uses TRBV5-1 and TRBJ2-6; 7 bases map to TRBD1. There are 17 residues in the CDR3. Per germline, CDR1 SGHRS and CDR2 YFSETQ. Unmatched junction bases numbered 6, after V lost 0 bases and J lost 3 bases. The CDR3 DNA reads as TGCGCCAGCAGCTTGGGGACAGGTCTGTATGGGGCCAACGTCCTGACTTTC. It specifies CASSLGTGLYGANVLTF.

In this sample, this clonotype turned up many times. J is TRBJ1-6 and V is TRBV3-2. TRBV3-2 is a known pseudogene. There are 12 residues in the CDR3. The CDR3 loop is CASSPGNSPLHF. The CDR3 bases are TGTGCCAGCAGCCCTGGGAATTCACCCCTCCACTTT.

This clonotype was seen only a few times. The genes are TRBV7-2 and TRBJ2-3, with D tentatively TRBD2 (5 bases). Per germline, CDR1 SGHTA and CDR2 FQGNSA. Trimming removed 5 bases at V and 3 bases at J, with 12 bases between. The CDR3 covers 14 residues. CDR3 amino acids: CASSPMTGTDTQYF. In DNA, the CDR3 is TGTGCCAGCAGCCCCATGACGGGAACAGATACGCAGTATTTT.

This clonotype came up many times. The CDR3 coding sequence is TGTGCCAGCACCTCCGGGACAGGATCCTACGAGCAGTACTTC. Protein: CASTSGTGSYEQYF. The gene calls are TRBV7-2 and TRBJ2-7, with 8 positions matching TRBD1. The CDR3 consists of 14 residues. Germline trimming cut 7 bases from V and 1 base from J; bases unmatched to any gene: 6. CDR1 and CDR2 from the germline V gene are SGHTA and FQGNSA.

This clonotype occurred many times. The CDR3 nucleotides read TGTGCCAGCAGTTTAGCGCTCGGGGGGCAAGGCAATCAGCCCCAGCATTTT. Residues: CASSLALGGQGNQPQHF. The chain is built from TRBV12-3 or TRBV12-4 and TRBJ1-5; tentatively, D is TRBD1 (6 bases). This CDR3 spans 17 amino acids. V shed 0 bases and J shed 2 bases, with 14 bases lying between them.

Many counts were recorded for this clonotype. The chain joins TRBV12-3 or TRBV12-4 to TRBJ2-6, with TRBD1 as a possible D gene (6 bases). CDR3 length equals 15 residues. V lost 3 bases to trimming and J lost 0 bases, with 6 bases between them. The CDR3 loop reads CASSLDSSGANVLTF. The CDR3 DNA reads TGTGCCAGCAGTTTGGACAGCTCTGGGGCCAACGTCCTGACTTTC.